The following is a T cell receptor beta chain sequence with its context. What it recognizes is unknown. These data are taken from a study of T cell repertoires in cytomegalovirus infection. TCRdb processed the reads anew with MiXCR; each CDR3 protein has one entry. The table records under 450,000 distinct CDR3 sequences, about 35% of them present only once. The CDR3 sequence is 15 residues long. Germline V CDR1 and CDR2: MDHEN, SYDVKM. Between the trimmed V and J ends, which lost 2 bases and 0 bases, there was a span of 8 bases. Material: cultured PBMCs, obtained from culture after CMV antigen stimulation. The rearrangement joins TRBV28 to TRBJ1-3; D is undetermined. The sequence was collected from a human donor in good health (CMV status not recorded). Some clones in this sample may be carry-over from other donors' samples. This chain's CDR3 is CASSLAAFSGNTIYF. CDR3 DNA: TGTGCCAGCAGTTTAGCAGCCTTCTCTGGAAACACCATATATTTT.